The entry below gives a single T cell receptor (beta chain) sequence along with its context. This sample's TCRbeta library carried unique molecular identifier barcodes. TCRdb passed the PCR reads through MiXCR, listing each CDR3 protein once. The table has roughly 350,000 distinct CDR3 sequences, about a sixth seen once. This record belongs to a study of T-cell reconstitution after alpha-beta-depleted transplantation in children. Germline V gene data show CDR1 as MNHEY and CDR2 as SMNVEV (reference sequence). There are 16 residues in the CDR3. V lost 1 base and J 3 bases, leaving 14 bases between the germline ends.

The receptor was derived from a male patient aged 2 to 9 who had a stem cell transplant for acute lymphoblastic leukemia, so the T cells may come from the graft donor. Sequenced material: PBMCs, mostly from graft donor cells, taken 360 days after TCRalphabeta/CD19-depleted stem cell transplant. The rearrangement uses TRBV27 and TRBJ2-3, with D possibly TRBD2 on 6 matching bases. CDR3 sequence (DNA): TGTGCCAGCAGTTTATGGGGGAGGATACGGACAGATACGCAGTATTTT. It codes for CASSLWGRIRTDTQYF.